The entry that follows covers one TCR beta chain sequence. The antigen remains unidentified. The record originates from a study of shared clonotypes between healthy human individuals. Study-wide results and limits: Despite large depth, sorted-subset datasets appeared incompletely sequenced.

Nashville, Tennessee was home to all donors, who were Caucasian adults. Per the germline V gene, CDR1 is SQVTM and CDR2 is ANQGSEA. Trimming stripped 0 bases from V and 3 bases from J, with 12 bases between. The CDR3 consists of 15 residues. Using immunoSEQ multiplex PCR, the repertoire was profiled, and TCRdb retains in-frame clones only, with some absent. Altogether about 79,000 clones are present, roughly three fifths being singletons, with the ten largest covering around 52%. The material sequenced was memory CD8+ T cells sorted from blood. Subset reported: CD45RO+ cells pooled with CCR7-negative TemRA cells. The receptor comes from a man aged 25-40 years in good health. The genes are TRBV29-1 and TRBJ2-4; D possibly uses TRBD1 or TRBD2 (5 bases each). The CDR3 here is CSVEEVRGGKNIQYF. The CDR3 DNA follows: TGCAGCGTTGAAGAAGTGAGGGGCGGCAAAAACATTCAGTACTTC. Based on the CDR3 plus reference TRBV29-1 and TRBJ2-4, the full variable domain is SAVISQKPSRDICQRGTSLTIQCQVDSQVTMMFWYRQQPGQSLTLIATANQGSEATYESGFVIDKFPISRPNLTFSTLTVSNMSPEDSSIYLCSVEEVRGGKNIQYFGAGTRLSVL.